This T cell receptor (beta chain) is drawn from a study of PD-L1 blockade in urothelial cancer. V was trimmed by 7 bases and J by 4 bases, leaving 16 bases between them. CDR3 size: 15 residues. CDR1 is WSHSY, CDR2 SAAADI, per germline. The table lists this clone with a count of one. Method: immunoSEQ multiplex PCR; TCRdb's copy keeps in-frame clones and lacks some. Among about 700 clones listed, around 40% were seen once. The chain links TRBV10-2 to TRBJ2-2; D possibly corresponds to TRBD1 (6 bases). The TCR comes from a man between 65 and 80 years old with urothelial cancer. Material: tumor tissue, obtained before atezolizumab (anti-PD-L1) treatment. The CDR3 spells CASNNRVESTGELFF. In DNA, the CDR3 is TGCGCCAGCAATAACAGGGTGGAGAGCACCGGGGAGCTGTTTTTT.